This T cell receptor (beta chain) was profiled in a study of T cell responses to AZD1222 COVID-19 vaccine. Germline V gives CDR1 SGHTA, CDR2 FQGTGA. The CDR3 is made up of 14 amino acids. The ends were cut back, 2 bases at V and 2 bases at J, with 8 bases in the middle. Sequencing was performed with immunoSEQ multiplex PCR; in TCRdb, only in-frame clones are kept and a portion is missing. This table holds approximately 150,000 clones, about 90% found once. Source: peripheral blood, taken 28 days after the second dose of the MenACWY control vaccine. V and J are TRBV7-3 and TRBJ2-3; D gene uncertain. The receptor was derived from an adult who received the MenACWY meningococcal vaccine as a control. CDR3: CASSLLGHTDTQYF. The CDR3, as DNA: TGTGCCAGCAGCTTACTAGGCCACACAGATACGCAGTATTTT.